The next 19 T cell receptor beta chains were all read from a single sample in a study of Ad26.COV2.S vaccination and SARS-CoV-2 variants. Treatment given: approximately 18 received Ad26.COV2.S at low or high dose, single or two shots; about 5 received placebo; per-sample allocation not given. The samples were gathered on day 63 after the first injection of vaccine or placebo. Sequencing used immunoSEQ multiplex PCR; TCRdb keeps in-frame clones, though not all of them. The data show 300,000 to 400,000 clones, about 85% seen once. The sequences come from peripheral blood, collected in a trial of Ad26.COV2.S vaccine versus placebo. These TCRs come from a person aged 18-60 years who received the Ad26.COV2.S COVID-19 vaccine or a placebo.

The chain combines TRBV28 with TRBJ1-1, with 7 bases fitting TRBD1. From germline, CDR1 is MDHEN and CDR2 SYDVKM. V shed 1 base, J shed 4 bases, and the junction held 6 bases outside the gene matches. This CDR3 region has 15 residues. The CDR3 DNA follows: TGTGCCAGCAGTTTATACTCGGCAGGGGGCACTGAAGCTTTCTTT. Its translation is CASSLYSAGGTEAFF.

A few counts support this clone. The gene calls are TRBV4-3 and TRBJ2-1; D uncertain. This CDR3 spans 13 amino acids. V gave up 1 base and J gave up 12 bases, with 13 bases separating them. Germline CDR1 reads LGHNA; CDR2 reads YSLEER. The CDR3 nucleotides read TGCGCCAGCAGCCAAGCTTTAGGTTCGTCGCAGTTCTTC. This gives the protein CASSQALGSSQFF.

For this clone: An end of the junction differs from the germline gene, which may be a read error. The rearrangement joins TRBV28 to TRBJ2-1, with 8 bases aligning to TRBD2. The CDR3 consists of 16 residues. The germline gives CDR1 MDHEN, CDR2 SYDVKM. The CDR3 sequence is CASTSRAGASSNEQFF. DNA for the CDR3: TGTGCCAGCACTTCGAGAGCGGGAGCATCCTCCAATGAGCAGTTCTTC.

The chain couples TRBV28 to TRBJ1-6; TRBD1 matches at 8 bases. Germline-derived CDR1 and CDR2 are MDHEN and SYDVKM. V lost 5 bases to trimming and J lost 0 bases; unmatched junction nucleotides: 0. CDR3 length: 15 residues. CDR3 nucleotide sequence: TGTGCCAGCAGTACAGGGGGCTCCTATAATTCACCCCTCCACTTT. This translates into CASSTGGSYNSPLHF.

The chain is built from TRBV12-2 and TRBJ2-3; TRBD2, as called in the table, went unchecked against the DNA. TRBV12-2 is an annotated pseudogene. The CDR3 is made up of 15 amino acids. CDR3 DNA: TGTGCAAGTCGCTTAGCCGGGGGAGTGGAAGATACGCAGTATTTT. Residues: CASRLAGGVEDTQYF.

This clone has more than one count but fewer than ten. This chain joins TRBV7-2 and TRBJ1-6, with D possibly TRBD1 on 5 matching bases. The CDR3 extends over 14 amino acids. Per the germline V gene, CDR1 is SGHTA and CDR2 is FQGNSA. V was clipped by 5 bases and J by 10 bases, with 15 bases between them. The DNA of the CDR3 is TGTGCCAGCAGCCCCCGGACAACGTCATCACCCCTCCACTTT. Its protein is CASSPRTTSSPLHF. Combining the CDR3 with reference TRBV7-2 and TRBJ1-6 gives the whole variable domain GAGVSQSPSNKVTEKGKDVELRCDPISGHTALYWYRQSLGQGLEFLIYFQGNSAPDKSGLPSDRFSAERTGGSVSTLTIQRTQQEDSAVYLCASSPRTTSSPLHFGNGTRLTVT.

The genes are TRBV4-1 and TRBJ2-2, with 16 bases matching TRBD2. Germline V gives CDR1 MGHRA, CDR2 YSYEKL. With 3 bases clipped from V and 4 bases from J, the junction kept 8 bases outside the gene matches. CDR3 length: 19 residues. The CDR3 loop is CASSHQGLAGGRSTGELFF. In DNA form, the CDR3 reads TGCGCCAGCAGCCATCAGGGACTAGCGGGGGGGCGGTCCACCGGGGAGCTGTTTTTT.

The chain has TRBV11-2 and TRBJ2-7, with unresolved D. The germline gives CDR1 SGHAT, CDR2 FQNNGV. This CDR3 region has 15 residues. Trimming cost V 1 base and J 0 bases, with 10 bases left between them. CDR3 in DNA: TGTGCCAGCAGCTTAGGGCAGCCTAGCTCCTACGAGCAGTACTTC. It is translated as CASSLGQPSSYEQYF.

The chain is built from TRBV4-1 and TRBJ2-7; no clear D. From germline, CDR1 is MGHRA and CDR2 YSYEKL. V was shortened by 0 bases and J by 2 bases, with 14 bases between the two germline ends. The CDR3 is 16 amino acids. The CDR3 DNA is TGCGCCAGCAGCCAAGATAAGGTGGCCAGAGCCTACGAGCAGTACTTC. Residues: CASSQDKVARAYEQYF.

This clone was recorded once. This chain joins TRBV19 and TRBJ2-7, with TRBD2 as a possible D gene (6 bases). The CDR3 has 17 amino acids. From germline, CDR1 is LNHDA and CDR2 SQIVND (reference sequence). The V and J ends lost 1 base and 1 base respectively, with 17 bases between them. The CDR3 bases are TGTGCCAGTAGTATAGGAGTGGGCGGCCTAGCGTCCTACGAGCAGTACTTC. Its translation: CASSIGVGGLASYEQYF.

The chain recombines TRBV4-1 with TRBJ1-1; maybe TRBD1 (5 bases). V was shortened by 1 base and J by 5 bases, with 11 bases between the two germline ends. CDR1 and CDR2 (germline): MGHRA, YSYEKL. The CDR3 runs to 14 residues. CDR3 in DNA: TGCGCCAGCAGCCAAGCTGTCAGGGAGACTGAAGCTTTCTTT. It translates to CASSQAVRETEAFF.

V usage is TRBV18 and J usage is TRBJ2-7, with D unresolved. The germline V gene encodes CDR1 KGHSH and CDR2 LQKENI. The CDR3 is 14 residues long. Between the trimmed V and J ends, which lost 0 bases and 1 base, there was a span of 7 bases. The chain's CDR3 is CASSPPSHSYEQYF. For the CDR3, the DNA is TGTGCCAGCTCACCACCGTCCCATTCCTACGAGCAGTACTTC. The complete variable domain, with remaining parts taken from reference TRBV18 and TRBJ2-7, reads NAGVMQNPRHLVRRRGQEARLRCSPMKGHSHVYWYRQLPEEGLKFMVYLQKENIIDESGMPKERFSAEFPKEGPSILRIQQVVRGDSAAYFCASSPPSHSYEQYFGPGTRLTVT.

V gene TRBV10-3 combines with J gene TRBJ2-1; D remains unclear. Trimming stripped 0 bases from V and 8 bases from J, with 8 bases between. This CDR3 is 13 amino acids long. Germline CDR1 reads ENHRY; CDR2 reads SYGVKD. DNA for the CDR3: TGTGCCATCAGTGAGTCTCGCTTTTATGAGCAGTTCTTC. It translates to CAISESRFYEQFF.

This clone appeared once. The V and J genes are TRBV14 and TRBJ1-3, with D maybe TRBD1 (6 bases). The CDR3 is 13 residues long. The V end was cut by 11 bases, the J end by 0 bases, with 11 bases between. CDR1 and CDR2 from the germline V gene are SGHDN and FVKESK. The CDR3 DNA reads as TGTGCCTATTCAGGGGACTCTGGAAACACCATATATTTT. It specifies CAYSGDSGNTIYF.

The V call is TRBV6-6, the J call TRBJ1-2; possibly TRBD1 for D (6 bases). Germline CDR1 is MNHNY and CDR2 is SVGAGI (reference sequence). CDR3 length equals 15 residues. Trimming left V 3 bases short and J 2 bases short, with 13 bases between. CDR3 sequence reads: CASSYQGMANYGYTF. The DNA for the CDR3 is TGTGCCAGCAGTTATCAGGGGATGGCAAACTATGGCTACACCTTC.

The chain recombines TRBV11-2 with TRBJ2-1, with 11 bases matching TRBD2. The CDR3 consists of 15 residues. The germline V gene encodes CDR1 SGHAT and CDR2 FQNNGV. V lost 5 bases and J lost 10; bases outside the gene matches: 10. This chain's CDR3 is CASSRDSGRANEQFF. In DNA form, the CDR3 reads TGTGCCAGCAGCCGGGATAGCGGGAGGGCCAACGAGCAGTTCTTC. The full variable domain, in which reference TRBV11-2 and TRBJ2-1 provide the parts outside the CDR3, is EAGVAQSPRYKIIEKRQSVAFWCNPISGHATLYWYQQILGQGPKLLIQFQNNGVVDDSQLPKDRFSAERLKGVDSTLKIQPAKLEDSAVYLCASSRDSGRANEQFFGPGTRLTVL.

The chain uses TRBV19 and TRBJ1-5; a weak D match, TRBD1 (5 bases). The germline CDR1 and CDR2 sequences are LNHDA and SQIVND (reference sequence). This CDR3 spans 18 amino acids. Trimming pared 3 bases from V and 4 bases from J, leaving 22 bases between. CDR3: CASSIYYDLGGANQPQHF. CDR3 in DNA: TGTGCCAGTAGTATTTACTACGATTTGGGAGGGGCTAATCAGCCCCAGCATTTT. Full variable domain (missing parts from reference TRBV19 and TRBJ1-5): DGGITQSPKYLFRKEGQNVTLSCEQNLNHDAMYWYRQDPGQGLRLIYYSQIVNDFQKGDIAEGYSVSREKKESFPLTVTSAQKNPTAFYLCASSIYYDLGGANQPQHFGDGTRLSIL.

The chain employs TRBV30 and TRBJ2-7; D remains unclear. V was clipped by 4 bases and J by 4 bases, with 5 bases between them. CDR3 length: 10 residues. In germline, CDR1 is GTSNPN, CDR2 SVGIG (reference sequence). DNA of the CDR3: TGTGCCTGGAAAGGATACGAGCAGTACTTC. This sequence encodes CAWKGYEQYF.

For the CDR3, the DNA is TGTGCCAGCAGCCAAGATTTTGGGGGGCTGATCAATGAGCAGTTCTTC. Residues: CASSQDFGGLINEQFF. The V call is TRBV14, the J call TRBJ2-1; D is possibly TRBD1 or TRBD2 (6 bases each). The CDR3 contains 16 residues. The V gene's germline CDR1 is SGHDN and CDR2 FVKESK. V was clipped by 0 bases and J by 6 bases, with 15 bases between them.